The 12 T cell receptor beta chains below come from one sample, sequenced in a study of blood T cell repertoires in COVID-19 (dated by TCRdb to 2019 to 2021). Libraries were built with the immunoSEQ multiplex PCR assay. TCRdb carries this immuneACCESS record with in-frame sequences only. Its versions omit some clonotypes, under half of them owing to an unresolved V gene in the studies checked, with the rest unexplained. Present in this sample are approximately 50,000 clones, 70% to 85% of which were seen just once. The ten largest make up around a tenth of the sample. The material sequenced was peripheral blood. The origin of the receptors is an elderly man with COVID-19, enrolled during active disease.

The chain uses TRBV5-5 and TRBJ1-2; maybe TRBD1 (5 bases). V lost 4 bases, J lost 5 bases, and 15 bases lay in between. The CDR3 has 14 residues. Germline V gives CDR1 SGHKS, CDR2 YYEKEE (reference sequence). The CDR3 DNA reads TGTGCCAGCAGCCGTGGACCGGGGGAGTATGGCTACACCTTC. It is translated as CASSRGPGEYGYTF. The full variable domain, rest sourced from reference TRBV5-5 and TRBJ1-2, is DAGVTQSPTHLIKTRGQQVTLRCSPISGHKSVSWYQQVLGQGPQFIFQYYEKEERGRGNFPDRFSARQFPNYSSELNVNALLLGDSALYLCASSRGPGEYGYTFGSGTRLTVV.

J is TRBJ1-6 and V is TRBV30; 8 bases map to TRBD1. Germline V gives CDR1 GTSNPN, CDR2 SVGIG (reference sequence). The V segment lost 6 bases and the J segment 8 bases; nucleotides outside the gene matches: 12. The length of the CDR3 is 15 residues. The CDR3 is CACRTWDRTDSPLHF. In nucleotides, the CDR3 is TGTGCCTGCCGCACCTGGGACAGGACGGATTCACCCCTCCACTTT.

J is TRBJ2-4 and V is TRBV30, with 7 bases identical to TRBD2. The ends lost 5 bases at V and 4 bases at J; junction bases unmatched: 8. Germline values: CDR1 GTSNPN, CDR2 SVGIG (reference sequence). The CDR3 sequence is 14 residues long. CDR3 protein: CAWGPGEGKNIQYF. The CDR3, as DNA: TGTGCCTGGGGTCCGGGGGAGGGAAAAAACATTCAGTACTTC. Drawing the rest from reference TRBV30 and TRBJ2-4, the complete variable domain is SQTIHQWPATLVQPVGSPLSLECTVEGTSNPNLYWYRQAAGRGLQLLFYSVGIGQISSEVPQNLSASRPQDRQFILSSKKLLLSDSGFYLCAWGPGEGKNIQYFGAGTRLSVL.

This clone has a handful of counts. The chain employs TRBV21-1 and TRBJ2-1; the table's D call, TRBD2, was not checked against the DNA. TRBV21-1 is given as a pseudogene. The CDR3 is 17 residues long. As DNA, the CDR3 is TGTGCCAGCAGCAAAGCCGAAAGGGGGGGTCGTAGGGGAAAGGAGTTCTTC. Translation: CASSKAERGGRRGKEFF.

CDR3 protein: CASSLGLHDYGYTF. CDR3 DNA sequence: TGTGCCAGCAGCTTGGGCCTTCATGACTATGGCTACACCTTC. The rearrangement uses TRBV7-2 and TRBJ1-2; no clear D gene. Germline V gene lookup returns CDR1 SGHTA and CDR2 FQGNSA. The CDR3 totals 14 residues. V dropped 3 bases and J dropped 3 bases, with 11 bases sitting between them.

The rearrangement links TRBV6-2 or TRBV6-3 to TRBJ1-5; maybe TRBD1 (6 bases). The CDR3 spans 14 residues. V gave up 2 bases and J gave up 5 bases, with 10 bases separating them. Germline V CDR1 and CDR2: MNHEY, SVGEGT. This CDR3 is CASSYTQGYQPQHF. The CDR3 region has the DNA TGTGCCAGCAGTTACACACAGGGATATCAGCCCCAGCATTTT.

The chain combines TRBV5-1 with TRBJ2-5, with D maybe TRBD1 (6 bases). The CDR3 has 13 residues. Germline values: CDR1 SGHRS, CDR2 YFSETQ. V lost 4 bases, J lost 5 bases, and 12 bases lay in between. CDR3 bases: TGCGCCAGCAGCGTAACAGGGTGGGAGACCCAGTACTTC. Translated: CASSVTGWETQYF.

The V and J genes are TRBV6-5 and TRBJ2-1; 10 bases match TRBD2. This CDR3 comprises 15 residues. V lost 7 bases, J lost 4 bases, and 7 bases stayed unmatched. Germline lookup yields CDR1 MNHEY and CDR2 SVGAGI. The CDR3 sequence is CASTRGLAEYNEQFF. CDR3 in DNA: TGTGCCAGCACCCGAGGACTAGCGGAGTACAATGAGCAGTTCTTC.

This chain links TRBV6-2 or TRBV6-3 with TRBJ1-4; D may be TRBD1 (6 bases). CDR1 and CDR2 from the germline V gene are MNHEY and SVGEGT. The length of the CDR3 is 15 residues. Deletions cut 0 bases from V and 7 bases from J, with 12 bases between. CDR3 loop: CASSYSNRDGEKLFF. In DNA form, the CDR3 reads TGTGCCAGCAGTTACTCGAACAGGGATGGTGAAAAACTGTTTTTT.

V usage is TRBV9 and J usage is TRBJ2-2, with TRBD2 identical over 9 bases. The CDR3 has 17 amino acids. Germline assignment: CDR1 SGDLS and CDR2 YYNGEE. Unmatched junction bases numbered 9, after V lost 3 bases and J lost 3 bases. As DNA, the CDR3 is TGTGCCAGCAGCGCCAGTAGCGGGAGAATGGACACCGGGGAGCTGTTTTTT. Translation gives CASSASSGRMDTGELFF.

The J gene is TRBJ1-1, the V gene TRBV7-2; TRBD1 matches 7 bases. Germline trimming cut 2 bases from V and 4 bases from J; bases unmatched to any gene: 4. Germline-derived CDR1 and CDR2 are SGHTA and FQGNSA. The length of the CDR3 is 14 residues. DNA for the CDR3: TGTGCCAGCAGCTTATTCGCAGGGGGCACTGAAGCTTTCTTT. This codes for CASSLFAGGTEAFF.

J is TRBJ2-6 and V is TRBV19; tentatively, D is TRBD1 (5 bases). Trimming took off 1 base at V and 2 bases at J, with 9 bases between the two ends. Per germline, CDR1 LNHDA and CDR2 SQIVND (reference sequence). The CDR3 runs 16 residues. CDR3 in amino acids: CASSIVKDTGANVLTF. DNA for the CDR3: TGTGCCAGTAGTATAGTCAAGGACACTGGGGCCAACGTCCTGACTTTC.